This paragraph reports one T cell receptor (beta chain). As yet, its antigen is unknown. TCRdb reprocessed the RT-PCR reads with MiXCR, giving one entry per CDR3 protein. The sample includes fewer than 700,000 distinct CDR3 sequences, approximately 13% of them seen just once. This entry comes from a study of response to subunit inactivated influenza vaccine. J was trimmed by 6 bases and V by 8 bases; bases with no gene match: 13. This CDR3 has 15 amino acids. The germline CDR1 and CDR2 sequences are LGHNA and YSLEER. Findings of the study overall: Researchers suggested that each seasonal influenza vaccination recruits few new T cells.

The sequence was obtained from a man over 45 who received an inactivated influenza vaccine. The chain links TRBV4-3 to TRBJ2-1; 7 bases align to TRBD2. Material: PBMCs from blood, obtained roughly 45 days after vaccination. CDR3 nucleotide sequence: TGCGCCAGCGGGAGGGGCAGGGCATCTCCCAATGAGCAGTTCTTC. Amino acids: CASGRGRASPNEQFF.